This TCR beta chain was obtained from a study of cytomegalovirus exposure and HLA in healthy donors. This CDR3 region has 18 residues. This clone was seen a few times. In the PCR, 60 Vbeta and 13 Jbeta primers were used. Libraries were prepared by immunoSEQ multiplex PCR; TCRdb keeps only in-frame clonotypes and omits some of them. Of roughly 58,000 clones listed, 75% to 90% are singletons. The receptor comes from a woman in her thirties or forties in good health and CMV-seronegative. Sequencing input: PBMCs. The chain employs TRBV21-1 and TRBJ1-3; the tabulated D call, TRBD1, remains unverified against the DNA. TRBV21-1 is a pseudogene locus. CDR3 in DNA: TGTGCCAGCAGGACAAAGAAGGAAAGAATTAGCTCTGGAAACACCATATATTTT. Protein: CASRTKKERISSGNTIYF.